The 16 T cell receptor beta chains in this list originate from one sample, sequenced in a study of lymphopenia after photon versus proton radiotherapy. Sequencing was performed with immunoSEQ multiplex PCR; in TCRdb, only in-frame clones are kept and a portion is missing. The table has 30,000 to 40,000 clones, about 90% seen once. The sample consisted of peripheral blood, taken from a patient treated with photon-based radiotherapy. The receptors originated from a man aged 55 to 69 with cholangiocarcinoma.

The V gene is TRBV11-3, the J gene TRBJ2-3; tentatively, D is TRBD2 (6 bases). Germline lookup yields CDR1 SGHNT and CDR2 YENEEA. Trimming stripped 3 bases from V and 2 bases from J, with 9 bases between. This CDR3 is 14 amino acids long. The CDR3 bases are TGTGCCAGCAGCTTGGCGGGATTCACAGATACGCAGTATTTT. It is translated as CASSLAGFTDTQYF.

The rearrangement links TRBV2 to TRBJ2-1; possibly TRBD1 for D (5 bases). V was trimmed by 10 bases and J by 4 bases, leaving 14 bases between them. The CDR3 is 13 amino acids. CDR1 is SNHLY, CDR2 FYNNEI, per germline. The CDR3 loop reads CATKDIAYNEQFF. The CDR3, as DNA: TGTGCCACCAAGGACATCGCTTACAATGAGCAGTTCTTC.

The gene calls are TRBV7-2 and TRBJ2-1; 8 bases line up with TRBD1. V gave up 5 bases and J gave up 9 bases; unmatched junction bases: 9. The V gene's germline CDR1 is SGHTA and CDR2 FQGNSA. This CDR3 has 14 amino acids. Here the CDR3 DNA reads TGTGCCAGCAGCCCGCAGGGGGCGTCTGGTGAGCAGTTCTTC. Amino acid sequence: CASSPQGASGEQFF.

The chain combines TRBV6-5 with TRBJ1-5, with D uncertain. V was trimmed by 2 bases and J by 0 bases, leaving 11 bases between them. The CDR3 covers 16 residues. Per the germline V gene, CDR1 is MNHEY and CDR2 is SVGAGI. The CDR3 spells CASSYGAPASNQPQHF. The CDR3 nucleotides read TGTGCCAGCAGTTACGGAGCGCCAGCTAGCAATCAGCCCCAGCATTTT.

The chain uses TRBV19 and TRBJ2-7, with 10 bases identical to TRBD2. CDR1 is LNHDA, CDR2 SQIVND, per germline (reference sequence). CDR3 length: 15 amino acids. After removal of 5 bases from V and 1 base from J, the junction contained 5 bases not matched to a gene. The CDR3 is CASSPRTSGSYEQYF. Written as DNA, the CDR3 is TGTGCCAGTAGTCCCCGGACTAGCGGATCCTACGAGCAGTACTTC. The full variable domain, rest sourced from reference TRBV19 and TRBJ2-7, is DGGITQSPKYLFRKEGQNVTLSCEQNLNHDAMYWYRQDPGQGLRLIYYSQIVNDFQKGDIAEGYSVSREKKESFPLTVTSAQKNPTAFYLCASSPRTSGSYEQYFGPGTRLTVT.

The chain has TRBV7-6 and TRBJ2-7; 8 nucleotides match TRBD2. Germline assignment: CDR1 SGHVS and CDR2 FNYEAQ. There are 15 residues in the CDR3. V shed 3 bases, J shed 4 bases, and the junction held 8 bases outside the gene matches. The CDR3 here is CASSFSGETGYEQYF. The CDR3 DNA sequence: TGTGCCAGCAGCTTTAGCGGGGAAACTGGTTACGAGCAGTACTTC.

This clone was seen once. The J gene is TRBJ1-2, the V gene TRBV7-9; D not resolved. CDR1 and CDR2 from the germline V gene are SEHNR and FQNEAQ (reference sequence). The germline V and J ends were trimmed by 5 bases and 8 bases, with 15 bases remaining between them. CDR3 size: 13 residues. CDR3 loop: CASSLGIGRGYTF. The CDR3 region has the DNA TGTGCCAGCAGCCTAGGGATAGGGCGCGGCTACACCTTC.

The count of this clone is one. The conserved phenylalanine or tryptophan is not found at the CDR3 terminus, so this likely reflects a read error. The chain carries TRBV11-3 and TRBJ1-1, with a weak D call TRBD1 (5 bases). Germline assignment: CDR1 SGHNT and CDR2 YENEEA. V was cut by 5 bases and J by 3 bases, with 19 bases left in between. The CDR3 contains 16 residues. This CDR3 reads CASSKPGPQGDTEAFL. In nucleotides, the CDR3 is TGTGCCAGCAGCAAGCCGGGACCCCAAGGTGACACTGAAGCTTTCCTT.

The rearrangement joins TRBV28 to TRBJ1-5; the D is unclear. The CDR3 is 14 residues long. CDR1 is MDHEN, CDR2 SYDVKM, per germline. The ends were cut back, 2 bases at V and 5 bases at J, with 10 bases in the middle. For the CDR3, the DNA is TGTGCCAGCAGTTTAGGGCAACTCGATCAGCCCCAGCATTTT. Amino acid sequence: CASSLGQLDQPQHF.

The chain joins TRBV9 to TRBJ2-5, with 8 bases aligning to TRBD2. This CDR3 contains 14 residues. Germline assignment: CDR1 SGDLS and CDR2 YYNGEE. The V and J ends lost 4 bases and 1 base, in that order; junction bases with no gene match: 3. CDR3 sequence reads: CASSTGGTQETQYF. The CDR3 DNA reads TGTGCCAGCAGCACGGGGGGGACCCAAGAGACCCAGTACTTC.

For this clone: This sample includes further DNA sequences coding for the same CDR3. This sequence joins TRBV5-1 and TRBJ1-1; a possible D gene is TRBD1 (5 bases). CDR3 size: 15 residues. Germline CDR1 is SGHRS and CDR2 is YFSETQ. V was trimmed by 0 bases and J by 0 bases, leaving 9 bases between them. The CDR3 region has the DNA TGCGCCAGCAGCTTGGCTGGGGGGATGAACACTGAAGCTTTCTTT. It specifies CASSLAGGMNTEAFF.

This chain uses TRBV10-3 with TRBJ2-3; 9 bases align to TRBD1. The V gene's germline CDR1 is ENHRY and CDR2 SYGVKD. This CDR3 is 15 amino acids long. After removal of 3 bases from V and 0 bases from J, the junction contained 1 base not matched to a gene. CDR3 bases: TGTGCCATCAGTGAAGGGACAGGGAGCACAGATACGCAGTATTTT. Translated, it gives CAISEGTGSTDTQYF.

J is TRBJ1-2 and V is TRBV2, with D possibly matching TRBD1 (5 bases). There are 15 residues in the CDR3. In germline, CDR1 is SNHLY, CDR2 FYNNEI. The ends were cut back, 0 bases at V and 1 base at J, with 9 bases in the middle. The DNA for the CDR3 is TGTGCCAGCAGTGAAGCACGGGGCAATAACTATGGCTACACCTTC. It specifies CASSEARGNNYGYTF.

The chain joins TRBV5-4 to TRBJ2-3, with 8 bases fitting TRBD2. Unmatched junction bases numbered 4, after V lost 6 bases and J lost 1 base. This CDR3 region has 14 residues. The germline V gene has CDR1 SGHNT and CDR2 YYREEE (reference sequence). The CDR3 reads CASTSAGGTDTQYF. For the CDR3, the DNA is TGTGCCAGCACCTCAGCGGGGGGCACAGATACGCAGTATTTT.

The rearrangement joins TRBV19 to TRBJ2-3, with 10 bases that match TRBD2. Per the germline V gene, CDR1 is LNHDA and CDR2 is SQIVND (reference sequence). After removal of 7 bases from V and 5 bases from J, the junction contained 9 bases not matched to a gene. CDR3 length equals 15 residues. DNA of the CDR3: TGTGCCAGTAATGTCGGAGCGGGGGGGAAAGATACGCAGTATTTT. It specifies CASNVGAGGKDTQYF.

The chain recombines TRBV29-1 with TRBJ2-2; TRBD1 might be the D (7 bases). The V gene lost 6 bases and the J gene lost 5 bases, with 25 bases spanning the gap. Germline V lookup: CDR1 SQVTM, CDR2 ANQGSEA. The CDR3 spans 17 residues. The CDR3 here is CSVDNSGRRGATGELFF. Here the CDR3 DNA reads TGCAGCGTCGATAACAGTGGACGCAGGGGGGCAACCGGGGAGCTGTTTTTT.